The rows below give T cell receptor beta chains drawn from one sample of a study of blood T cell repertoires in COVID-19. Only in-frame clones appear in the TCRdb table, and some are missing; sequencing was by immunoSEQ multiplex PCR. Among more than 50,000 clones listed, approximately 90% were seen once. The sequenced sample was peripheral blood. The receptor source for this set is a woman between 40 and 50 years old with active COVID-19. Each CDR3 is given with its conserved first and last residue. D genes are given only for firm matches. Rows give clone size only sometimes, using once, few, many, or a class for an expanded clone.

D gene: NA
clone size: NA
V gene: TRBV9
J gene: TRBJ2-7
CDR3 DNA: TGTGCCAGCAGCGTAGCTGTGCAGGGGTACTACGAGCAGTACTTC
CDR3 protein: CASSVAVQGYYEQYF

D gene: NA
clone size: NA
V gene: TRBV9
J gene: TRBJ2-2
CDR3 DNA: TGTGCCAGCAGCCTCACCGGGGAGCTGTTTTTT
CDR3 protein: CASSLTGELFF

D gene: TRBD1
clone size: NA
V gene: TRBV18
J gene: TRBJ1-3
CDR3 DNA: TGTGCCAGCTCGTCCGGGACAGGGGTCTCTGGAAACACCATATATTTT
CDR3 protein: CASSSGTGVSGNTIYF

D gene: TRBD2
clone size: NA
V gene: TRBV7-9
J gene: TRBJ2-7
CDR3 DNA: TGTGCCAGCAGCACCCCCGGGACTAGCGGTTACGAGCAGTACTTC
CDR3 protein: CASSTPGTSGYEQYF

D gene: TRBD1
clone size: NA
V gene: TRBV5-4
J gene: TRBJ2-1
CDR3 DNA: TGTGCCAGCAGCTTGATGCAGGGGGCCTACAATGAGCAGTTCTTC
CDR3 protein: CASSLMQGAYNEQFF

D gene: NA
clone size: NA
V gene: TRBV9
J gene: TRBJ2-1
CDR3 DNA: TGTGCCAGCAGGCGGGGAAATGAGCAGTTCTTC
CDR3 protein: CASRRGNEQFF

D gene: TRBD1
clone size: NA
V gene: TRBV5-1
J gene: TRBJ1-2
CDR3 DNA: TGCGCCAGCAGCAGGGACAGGGCTCCGTACTATGGCTACACCTTC
CDR3 protein: CASSRDRAPYYGYTF

D gene: NA
clone size: NA
V gene: TRBV2
J gene: TRBJ1-5
CDR3 DNA: TGTGCCAGCAGTGCCGGACAAGTTGGGCAGCCCCAGCATTTT
CDR3 protein: CASSAGQVGQPQHF

D gene: TRBD2
clone size: NA
V gene: TRBV11-1
J gene: TRBJ2-3
CDR3 DNA: TGTGCCAGCAGCCTGGGACTAGCGTCACGGGGTACGCAGTATTTT
CDR3 protein: CASSLGLASRGTQYF

D gene: NA
clone size: NA
V gene: TRBV7-3
J gene: TRBJ2-2
CDR3 DNA: TGTGCCAGCAGCCAGGGACTTAACTCCGGGGAGCTGTTTTTT
CDR3 protein: CASSQGLNSGELFF

D gene: NA
clone size: few
V gene: TRBV4-2
J gene: TRBJ2-3
CDR3 DNA: TGTGCCAGCAGCCGCACACTTACGACACGAGGGTCCCCCGCTAGCGCGGCAGATACGCAGTATTTT
CDR3 protein: CASSRTLTTRGSPASAADTQYF

D gene: TRBD1
clone size: NA
V gene: TRBV3-1/TRBV3-2
J gene: TRBJ1-3
CDR3 DNA: TGTGCCAGCAGCCAGACAGGGTTCTCTGGAAACACCATATATTTT
CDR3 protein: CASSQTGFSGNTIYF

D gene: NA
clone size: NA
V gene: TRBV12-3/TRBV12-4
J gene: TRBJ2-7
CDR3 DNA: TGTGCCAGCAGTCTTTACGAGCAGTACTTC
CDR3 protein: CASSLYEQYF

D gene: TRBD2
clone size: NA
V gene: TRBV6-5
J gene: TRBJ2-1
CDR3 DNA: TGTGCCAGCAGTTACTCGGCTAGCGGGGGGGGTAATGAGCAGTTCTTC
CDR3 protein: CASSYSASGGGNEQFF

D gene: NA
clone size: once
V gene: TRBV10-2
J gene: TRBJ1-1
CDR3 DNA: TGCGCCAGCAGTGAGCCACGCCCGGAGGGGCTGAACACTGAAGCTTTCTTT
CDR3 protein: CASSEPRPEGLNTEAFF

D gene: NA
clone size: NA
V gene: TRBV19
J gene: TRBJ1-5
CDR3 DNA: TGTGCCAGTAGTATGGGGCGGACAGTTAGCAATCAGCCCCAGCATTTT
CDR3 protein: CASSMGRTVSNQPQHF